This is a list of T cell receptor beta chains from one sample in a study of T cell changes during pregnancy in multiple sclerosis. This table comes from immunoSEQ multiplex PCR, and its TCRdb copy is limited to in-frame clones, with some not included. The sample contains roughly 40,000 clones, about 90% of which appear only once. This sample comprised CD4+ T cells from peripheral blood mononuclear cells, obtained before pregnancy. Source of these receptors: a female donor with multiple sclerosis, enrolled in a pregnancy study. Each CDR3 is given with its conserved first and last residue. The D gene is left open where the match is weak. Rows give clone size only sometimes, using once, few, many, or a class for an expanded clone.

v_gene	j_gene	abundance	d_gene	CDR3aa	CDR3nt
TRBV7-9	TRBJ1-2	few	TRBD1	CASSPPGTGADGYTF	TGTGCCAGCAGCCCGCCGGGGACAGGGGCGGATGGCTACACCTTC
TRBV18	TRBJ2-7	-	TRBD1	CASSPPVRTGIELYEQYF	TGTGCCAGCTCACCACCAGTACGGACAGGGATTGAATTGTACGAGCAGTACTTC
TRBV18	TRBJ2-7	-	-	CASSPPGRGLAEQYF	TGTGCCAGCTCACCTCCGGGACGGGGGTTGGCCGAGCAGTACTTC
TRBV19	TRBJ1-3	-	-	CASRTDYSGNTIYF	TGTGCCAGTCGGACTGATTACTCTGGAAACACCATATATTTT
TRBV5-1	TRBJ2-7	-	-	CASSLGLDAYEQYF	TGCGCCAGCAGCTTGGGACTTGACGCCTACGAGCAGTACTTC
TRBV30	TRBJ2-2	-	TRBD2	CAKGTSGSRELFF	TGTGCTAAGGGAACTAGCGGGAGCCGGGAGCTGTTTTTT
TRBV19	TRBJ1-5	-	-	CASSTGVLPQPQHF	TGTGCCAGTAGTACAGGGGTTCTCCCTCAGCCCCAGCATTTT
TRBV7-9	TRBJ1-2	-	-	CASSLAGSARGSYGYTF	TGTGCCAGCAGCTTAGCTGGTTCGGCTAGAGGCTCCTATGGCTACACCTTC
TRBV11-2	TRBJ2-7	-	-	CASSPLPRSYEQYF	TGTGCCAGCAGCCCTCTTCCGCGCTCATACGAGCAGTACTTC
TRBV19	TRBJ2-3	-	-	CASSKQDGWTDTQYF	TGTGCCAGTAGTAAACAGGATGGGTGGACAGATACGCAGTATTTT
TRBV5-4	TRBJ2-3	-	-	CASSLVGGSDTQYF	TGTGCCAGCAGCTTGGTAGGAGGCTCAGATACGCAGTATTTT
TRBV28	TRBJ1-3	-	-	CASSFPNQGNTIYF	TGTGCCAGCAGTTTCCCCAATCAAGGAAACACCATATATTTT
TRBV4-1	TRBJ2-7	-	-	CASSRGRGSYEQYF	TGCGCCAGCAGCCGGGGCAGGGGCTCCTACGAGCAGTACTTC
TRBV9	TRBJ2-1	-	-	CASSVVGSAGASYNEQFF	TGTGCCAGCAGCGTAGTAGGCTCGGCGGGTGCCTCCTACAATGAGCAGTTCTTC
TRBV6-5	TRBJ2-6	-	-	CASRDRTTGANVLTF	TGTGCCAGCAGGGACAGGACTACTGGGGCCAACGTCCTGACTTTC
TRBV6-5	TRBJ2-7	-	TRBD2	CASSYDGTSGTYEQYF	TGTGCCAGCAGTTACGACGGGACTAGCGGAACCTACGAGCAGTACTTC
TRBV6-5	TRBJ2-1	-	TRBD2	CASSWGTSSNEQFF	TGTGCCAGCAGTTGGGGGACTAGCAGCAATGAGCAGTTCTTC
TRBV12-5	TRBJ2-7	-	TRBD1	CASAEGAKYEQYF	TGTGCTAGTGCCGAGGGGGCTAAATACGAGCAGTACTTC
TRBV2	TRBJ1-5	-	-	CASSESGTRYSNQPQHF	TGTGCCAGCAGTGAAAGCGGTACACGATATAGCAATCAGCCCCAGCATTTT
TRBV9	TRBJ2-1	-	TRBD2	CASSVGSGSGGEQFF	TGTGCCAGCAGCGTAGGAAGCGGGAGCGGGGGTGAGCAGTTCTTC
TRBV19	TRBJ2-1	-	TRBD2	CASSIVGVAGVREQFF	TGTGCCAGTAGTATAGTAGGAGTAGCGGGAGTTCGGGAGCAGTTCTTC
TRBV18	TRBJ2-3	once	TRBD2	CASSPLAGEGTDTQYF	TGTGCCAGCTCACCTCTAGCGGGAGAGGGCACAGATACGCAGTATTTT
TRBV5-4	TRBJ2-7	-	TRBD2	CASSVGLAGGEQYF	TGTGCCAGCAGCGTCGGACTAGCGGGGGGGGAGCAGTACTTC
TRBV28	TRBJ1-5	-	-	CASRGAGAAGIDNQPQHF	TGTGCCAGCAGAGGGGCAGGAGCCGCGGGAATTGACAATCAGCCCCAGCATTTT
TRBV9	TRBJ1-3	-	-	CASSPQPTGLGNTIYF	TGTGCCAGCAGCCCCCAACCCACAGGGCTTGGAAACACCATATATTTT
TRBV5-6	TRBJ2-7	-	TRBD2	CASSFPGTSGEQYF	TGTGCCAGCAGCTTTCCCGGGACTAGCGGGGAGCAGTACTTC
TRBV19	TRBJ2-1	few	TRBD2	CASSTLRPVAGETYNEQFF	TGTGCCAGTAGTACCCTACGCCCAGTAGCGGGGGAGACCTACAATGAGCAGTTCTTC
TRBV7-2	TRBJ2-5	-	-	CASSRQPGQETQYF	TGTGCCAGCAGCCGTCAACCGGGGCAAGAGACCCAGTACTTC
TRBV9	TRBJ1-5	-	TRBD1	CASTVGDRAPTNQPQHF	TGTGCCAGCACCGTAGGGGACAGGGCCCCTACAAATCAGCCCCAGCATTTT
TRBV28	TRBJ1-2	-	TRBD1	CATLQGLSGYTF	TGTGCCACTCTACAGGGGTTAAGTGGCTACACCTTC
TRBV2	TRBJ1-1	-	-	CASSLNLNTEAFF	TGTGCCAGCAGCCTGAACCTAAACACTGAAGCTTTCTTT
TRBV10-3	TRBJ2-1	-	TRBD1	CAAGGNEQFF	TGTGCCGCAGGGGGAAATGAGCAGTTCTTC
TRBV7-6	TRBJ2-5	-	-	CASSLMRSETQYF	TGTGCCAGCAGCTTAATGAGGTCCGAGACCCAGTACTTC
TRBV18	TRBJ2-3	-	-	CASSPGTGTLVRGGRTDTQYF	TGTGCCAGCTCACCCGGAACCGGGACCCTGGTCCGCGGAGGGCGCACAGATACGCAGTATTTT
TRBV19	TRBJ2-2	once	TRBD1	CASSTRQGSIWTGELFF	TGTGCCAGTAGTACGAGACAGGGAAGTATATGGACCGGGGAGCTGTTTTTT
TRBV5-1	TRBJ2-1	-	TRBD1	CASSLEGQGYNEQFF	TGCGCCAGCAGCTTGGAGGGACAGGGCTACAATGAGCAGTTCTTC
TRBV25-1	TRBJ1-1	few	-	CASSVTGMNTEAFF	TGTGCCAGCAGCGTTACAGGGATGAACACTGAAGCTTTCTTT
TRBV5-5	TRBJ2-1	-	TRBD1	CASSPSLRGNEQFF	TGTGCCAGCAGCCCGTCCCTCAGGGGGAATGAGCAGTTCTTC
TRBV9	TRBJ1-3	-	-	CASSETVPYSGNTIYF	TGTGCCAGCAGTGAGACAGTTCCCTACTCTGGAAACACCATATATTTT
TRBV28	TRBJ2-3	-	TRBD2	CASSSSLLRSSGRSGSQYF	TGTGCCAGCAGTTCCTCCCTACTTCGCTCTAGCGGGAGGTCGGGGTCGCAGTATTTT